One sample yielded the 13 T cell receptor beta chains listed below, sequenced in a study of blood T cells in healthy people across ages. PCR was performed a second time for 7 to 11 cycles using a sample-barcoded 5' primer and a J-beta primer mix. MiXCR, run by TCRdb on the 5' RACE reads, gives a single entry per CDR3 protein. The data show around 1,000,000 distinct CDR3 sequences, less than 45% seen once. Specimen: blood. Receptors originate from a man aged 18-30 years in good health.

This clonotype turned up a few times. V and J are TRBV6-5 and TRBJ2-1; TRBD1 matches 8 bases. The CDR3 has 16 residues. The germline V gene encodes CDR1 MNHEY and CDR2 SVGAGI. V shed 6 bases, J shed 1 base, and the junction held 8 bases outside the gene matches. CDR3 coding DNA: TGTGCCAGCAGCCACTTCGGGGACAGGTCCTACAATGAGCAGTTCTTC. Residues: CASSHFGDRSYNEQFF.

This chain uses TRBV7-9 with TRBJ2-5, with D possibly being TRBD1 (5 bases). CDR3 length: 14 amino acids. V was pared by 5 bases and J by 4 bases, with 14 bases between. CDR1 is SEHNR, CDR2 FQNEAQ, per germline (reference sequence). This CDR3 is CASSPRDWGETQYF. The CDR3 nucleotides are TGTGCCAGCAGCCCCAGGGATTGGGGAGAGACCCAGTACTTC. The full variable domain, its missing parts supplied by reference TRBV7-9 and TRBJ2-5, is DTGVSQNPRHKITKRGQNVTFRCDPISEHNRLYWYRQTLGQGPEFLTYFQNEAQLEKSRLLSDRFSAERPKGSFSTLEIQRTEQGDSAMYLCASSPRDWGETQYFGPGTRLLVL.

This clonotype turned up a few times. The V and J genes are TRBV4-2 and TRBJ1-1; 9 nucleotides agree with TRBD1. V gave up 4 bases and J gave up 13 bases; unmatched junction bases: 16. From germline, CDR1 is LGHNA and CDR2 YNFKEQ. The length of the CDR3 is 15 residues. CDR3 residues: CASSPQIGTGPEVFF. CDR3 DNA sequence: TGTGCCAGCAGCCCCCAGATTGGGACAGGGCCTGAGGTTTTCTTT.

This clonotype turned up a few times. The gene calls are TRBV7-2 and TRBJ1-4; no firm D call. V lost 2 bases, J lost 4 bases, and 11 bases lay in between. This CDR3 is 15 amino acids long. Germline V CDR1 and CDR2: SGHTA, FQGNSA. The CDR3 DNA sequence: TGTGCCAGCAGCTTAAAGCGGCGGCTTAATGAAAAACTGTTTTTT. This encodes CASSLKRRLNEKLFF.

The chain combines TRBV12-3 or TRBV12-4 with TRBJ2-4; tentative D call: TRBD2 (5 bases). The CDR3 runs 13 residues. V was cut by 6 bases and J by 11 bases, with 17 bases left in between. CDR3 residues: CASSQDSASVQYF. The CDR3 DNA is TGTGCCAGCAGCCAGGACTCCGCCTCCGTTCAGTACTTC.

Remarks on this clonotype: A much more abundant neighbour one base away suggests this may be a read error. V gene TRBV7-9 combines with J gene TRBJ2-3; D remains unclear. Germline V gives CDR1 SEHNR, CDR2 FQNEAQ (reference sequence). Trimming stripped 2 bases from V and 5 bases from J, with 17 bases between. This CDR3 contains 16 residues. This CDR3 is CASSLHGRAAQDTQYF. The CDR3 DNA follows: TGTGCCAGCAGCTTACATGGACGAGCCGCGCAAGATACGCAGTATTTT.

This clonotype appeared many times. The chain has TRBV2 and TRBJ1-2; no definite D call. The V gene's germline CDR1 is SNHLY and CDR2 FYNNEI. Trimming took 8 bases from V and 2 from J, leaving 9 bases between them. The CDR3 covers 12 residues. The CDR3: CASSQRNYGYTF. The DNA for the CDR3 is TGTGCCAGCTCACAGAGGAACTATGGCTACACCTTC.

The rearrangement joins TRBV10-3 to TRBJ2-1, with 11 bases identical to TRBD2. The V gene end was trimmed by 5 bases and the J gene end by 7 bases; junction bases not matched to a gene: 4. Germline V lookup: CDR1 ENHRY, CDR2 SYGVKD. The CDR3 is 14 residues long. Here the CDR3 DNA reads TGTGCCATCAGTCCTAGCGGGGGGACAAATGAGCAGTTCTTC. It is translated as CAISPSGGTNEQFF.

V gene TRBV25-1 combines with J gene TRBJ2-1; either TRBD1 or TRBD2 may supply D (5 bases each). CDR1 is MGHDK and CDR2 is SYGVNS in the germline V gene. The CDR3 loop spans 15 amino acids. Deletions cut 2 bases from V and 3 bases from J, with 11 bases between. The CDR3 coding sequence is TGTGCCAGCAGTGAAAGGGGACCAGTCTACAATGAGCAGTTCTTC. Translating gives CASSERGPVYNEQFF.

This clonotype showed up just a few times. CDR3 loop: CSARVQADTQYF. The CDR3 DNA sequence: TGCAGTGCTAGAGTACAAGCAGATACGCAGTATTTT. The chain uses TRBV20-1 and TRBJ2-3; D remains unclear. The germline gives CDR1 DFQATT, CDR2 SNEGSKA (reference sequence). This CDR3 comprises 12 residues. The germline V and J ends were trimmed by 1 base and 4 bases, with 6 bases remaining between them.

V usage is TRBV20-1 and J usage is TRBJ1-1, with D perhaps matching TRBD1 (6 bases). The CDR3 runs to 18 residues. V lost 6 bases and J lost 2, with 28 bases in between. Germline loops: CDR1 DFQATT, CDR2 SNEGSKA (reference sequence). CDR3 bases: TGCAGTGCCCTAGCCACCGGGACAAGGGGAGGTCTTAACACTGAAGCTTTCTTT. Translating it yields CSALATGTRGGLNTEAFF.

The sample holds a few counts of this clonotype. The CDR3 loop is CAISDDRGQTEAFF. In DNA, the CDR3 is TGTGCCATCAGTGACGACAGGGGGCAAACTGAAGCTTTCTTT. This chain joins TRBV10-3 and TRBJ1-1; 10 bases agree with TRBD1. Losses at the gene ends were 3 bases for V and 5 bases for J; bases not matched to a gene: 3. The CDR3 spans 14 residues. CDR1 is ENHRY, CDR2 SYGVKD, per germline.

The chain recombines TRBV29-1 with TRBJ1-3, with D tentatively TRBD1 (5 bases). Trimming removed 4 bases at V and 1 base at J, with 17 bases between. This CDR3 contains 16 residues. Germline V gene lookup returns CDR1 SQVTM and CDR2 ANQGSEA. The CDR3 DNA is TGCAGCGTTGCACAAGGGGAGGGAGCTTCTGGAAACACCATATATTTT. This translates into CSVAQGEGASGNTIYF.